This T cell receptor (beta chain) is from a study of blood T cell repertoires in COVID-19. The length of the CDR3 is 16 residues. Trimming cost V 0 bases and J 5 bases, with 17 bases left between them. The germline gives CDR1 LGHDT, CDR2 YNNKEL (reference sequence). The data were produced by immunoSEQ multiplex PCR, yet TCRdb's version contains in-frame clones alone and is incomplete. This sample carries about 120,000 clones, around 74% of them seen once, and the ten largest clones take more than 5.5%. The TCR sequence derives from a man aged 60 to 75 with acute or convalescent COVID-19. The chain has TRBV3-1 (or the pseudogene TRBV3-2) and TRBJ2-7; no clear D. Sequenced input: peripheral blood. The CDR3 reads CASSQESWSLVDEQYF. The CDR3 DNA reads as TGTGCCAGCAGCCAAGAAAGTTGGAGTTTGGTCGACGAGCAGTACTTC.